The 23 T cell receptor beta chains below come from one sample, sequenced in a study of cytomegalovirus exposure and HLA in healthy donors. Data came from immunoSEQ multiplex PCR; TCRdb stores just in-frame clones and leaves some out. Of some 76,000 clones listed, roughly 94% are singletons. Sequenced sample: PBMCs. The source of these receptors is a woman aged 18 to 35 in good health and CMV-seropositive.

V usage is TRBV5-4 and J usage is TRBJ2-2, with D uncertain. V lost 2 bases and J lost 4, with 6 bases in between. Germline values: CDR1 SGHNT, CDR2 YYREEE (reference sequence). CDR3 size: 13 residues. The CDR3 loop is CASSLSVTGELFF. In DNA, the CDR3 is TGTGCCAGCAGCTTATCGGTCACCGGGGAGCTGTTTTTT.

This clone was seen only once. V usage is TRBV11-2 and J usage is TRBJ2-3; 9 nucleotides line up with TRBD1. This CDR3 region has 15 residues. V shed 5 bases and J 2 bases; nucleotides not matched to a gene: 5. Germline lookup yields CDR1 SGHAT and CDR2 FQNNGV. Written as DNA, the CDR3 is TGTGCCAGCAGCCGACAGGGGGGCTACACAGATACGCAGTATTTT. Protein: CASSRQGGYTDTQYF.

V is TRBV5-6 and J is TRBJ1-2, with 12 bases identical to TRBD1. CDR3 length: 17 residues. Germline CDR1 reads SGHDT; CDR2 reads YYEEEE. The J segment lost 7 bases and the V segment lost 0 bases, leaving 10 bases of the junction unmatched. CDR3 region: CASSLAGQGAVLGGYTF. In DNA, the CDR3 is TGTGCCAGCAGCTTGGCGGGACAGGGGGCTGTATTGGGTGGCTACACCTTC.

The V and J genes are TRBV7-2 and TRBJ1-3; the D gene is possibly TRBD1 (6 bases). The germline CDR1 and CDR2 sequences are SGHTA and FQGNSA. V dropped 3 bases and J dropped 0 bases, with 12 bases sitting between them. This CDR3 has 16 amino acids. CDR3 amino acids: CASSFYTGISGNTIYF. CDR3 nucleotide sequence: TGTGCCAGCAGCTTCTACACAGGGATCTCTGGAAACACCATATATTTT.

The CDR3: CASSEALLGSSLIEQYF. In DNA form, the CDR3 reads TGTGCCAGCAGTGAAGCGCTTCTGGGCAGTTCCCTTATCGAGCAGTACTTC. The chain has TRBV6-1 and TRBJ2-7; no clear D. The CDR3 contains 17 residues. Germline V lookup: CDR1 MNHNS, CDR2 SASEGT. V shed 0 bases and J shed 6 bases, with 21 bases lying between them.

The gene calls are TRBV6-1 and TRBJ2-7; 13 nucleotides align to TRBD2. Trimming removed 4 bases from V and 3 bases from J; junction bases left unmatched: 3. The CDR3 length is 15 residues. From germline, CDR1 is MNHNS and CDR2 SASEGT. The CDR3 protein is CASSGLAGGSYEQYF. CDR3 nucleotides: TGTGCCAGCAGTGGACTAGCGGGGGGCAGCTACGAGCAGTACTTC.

This chain joins TRBV4-2 and TRBJ2-7; 7 bases are shared with TRBD2. This CDR3 has 16 residues. CDR1 and CDR2 (germline): LGHNA, YNFKEQ. With 2 bases clipped from V and 0 bases from J, the junction kept 7 bases outside the gene matches. The CDR3 sequence: CASSQSSGMDSYEQYF. DNA of the CDR3: TGTGCCAGCAGCCAATCGAGCGGGATGGACTCCTACGAGCAGTACTTC.

V and J are TRBV11-1 and TRBJ1-5; no definite D call. Deletions cut 8 bases from V and 0 bases from J, with 8 bases between. This CDR3 region has 13 residues. CDR1 SGHAT and CDR2 FQDESV come from the germline V gene (reference sequence). CDR3 residues: CASGQNSNQPQHF. In nucleotides, the CDR3 is TGTGCCAGCGGGCAGAATAGCAATCAGCCCCAGCATTTT.

The rearrangement links TRBV11-2 to TRBJ1-2, with 7 bases lining up with TRBD1. This CDR3 spans 16 amino acids. Germline CDR1 SGHAT, CDR2 FQNNGV. V lost 5 bases to trimming and J lost 4 bases; unmatched junction nucleotides: 13. The CDR3 sequence is CASSVRQGNFAYGYTF. CDR3 bases: TGTGCCAGCAGCGTAAGACAGGGTAATTTTGCCTATGGCTACACCTTC. Full variable domain (remainder filled in from reference TRBV11-2 and TRBJ1-2): EAGVAQSPRYKIIEKRQSVAFWCNPISGHATLYWYQQILGQGPKLLIQFQNNGVVDDSQLPKDRFSAERLKGVDSTLKIQPAKLEDSAVYLCASSVRQGNFAYGYTFGSGTRLTVV.

This chain uses TRBV7-2 with TRBJ2-6, with 11 nucleotides matching TRBD1. Germline loops: CDR1 SGHTA, CDR2 FQGNSA. The V segment lost 6 bases and the J segment 4 bases; nucleotides outside the gene matches: 5. There are 16 residues in the CDR3. The CDR3 sequence is CASRRTGGHGANVLTF. The DNA for the CDR3 is TGTGCCAGCAGGAGGACAGGGGGCCACGGGGCCAACGTCCTGACTTTC.

V usage is TRBV5-1 and J usage is TRBJ2-1; 7 bases align to TRBD1. CDR1 and CDR2 from the germline V gene are SGHRS and YFSETQ. V gave up 5 bases and J gave up 5 bases; unmatched junction bases: 13. CDR3 size: 16 residues. CDR3: CASSLTLTGLDNEQFF. CDR3 nucleotides: TGCGCCAGCAGTTTGACCCTGACAGGGCTTGACAATGAGCAGTTCTTC.

The rearrangement joins TRBV6-1 to TRBJ2-2; D is uncertain. The CDR3 has 14 amino acids. Germline CDR1 reads MNHNS; CDR2 reads SASEGT. V lost 2 bases to trimming and J lost 4 bases, with 8 bases between them. DNA of the CDR3: TGTGCCAGCAGTGAACTGCAGGCCACCGGGGAGCTGTTTTTT. This encodes CASSELQATGELFF.

The rearrangement uses TRBV5-1 and TRBJ2-1; D gene ambiguous. This CDR3 is 13 amino acids long. From germline, CDR1 is SGHRS and CDR2 YFSETQ. Trimming stripped 7 bases from V and 4 bases from J, with 12 bases between. DNA of the CDR3: TGCGCCAGCTCCAACGACATTTACAATGAGCAGTTCTTC. Protein: CASSNDIYNEQFF.

The chain combines TRBV10-1 with TRBJ2-7; 12 nucleotides match TRBD2. Germline V gene lookup returns CDR1 WNHNN and CDR2 SYGVQD (reference sequence). J gave up 0 bases and V 6 bases, and 3 bases lay outside the gene matches. The CDR3 contains 15 residues. The CDR3 DNA is TGCGCCAGCAGGAGGACTAGCGGGGCCTCCTACGAGCAGTACTTC. Its protein is CASRRTSGASYEQYF.

The chain joins TRBV29-1 to TRBJ2-1; D is perhaps TRBD1 (7 bases). Germline loops: CDR1 SQVTM, CDR2 ANQGSEA. V was cut by 7 bases and J by 9 bases, with 19 bases left in between. The CDR3 spans 13 residues. The CDR3 reads CSGGDSSLSEQFF. The CDR3 DNA reads as TGCAGCGGGGGGGACAGTAGCTTGAGTGAGCAGTTCTTC.

The V gene is TRBV5-1, the J gene TRBJ2-5; TRBD2 is a possible D gene (7 bases). The CDR3 spans 16 residues. Germline V CDR1 and CDR2: SGHRS, YFSETQ. The V and J ends lost 0 bases and 3 bases respectively, with 15 bases between them. The CDR3 DNA reads TGCGCCAGCAGCTTGGAGCGACGGGGGGCAGAAGAGACCCAGTACTTC. This sequence encodes CASSLERRGAEETQYF.

The CDR3 nucleotides read TGCAGCGTTTATACAGGGGGGACTAATGAAAAACTGTTTTTT. It codes for CSVYTGGTNEKLFF. This chain links TRBV29-1 with TRBJ1-4; 8 positions agree with TRBD1. The germline gives CDR1 SQVTM, CDR2 ANQGSEA. V shed 5 bases, J shed 2 bases, and the junction held 4 bases outside the gene matches. This CDR3 comprises 14 residues.

V usage is TRBV12-5 and J usage is TRBJ1-2; D call uncertain. CDR3 length equals 14 residues. Trimming left V 7 bases short and J 7 bases short, with 19 bases between. In germline, CDR1 is LGHNT, CDR2 FRNRAP. The CDR3, as DNA: TGTGCTAGTGCACCGGCTTCGTTCTGGGCTGGCTACACCTTC. The encoded protein is CASAPASFWAGYTF.

The chain couples TRBV6-1 to TRBJ1-1, with unresolved D. V shed 2 bases and J shed 6 bases, with 7 bases lying between them. Germline V gives CDR1 MNHNS, CDR2 SASEGT. The CDR3 is 12 amino acids. The CDR3 region has the DNA TGTGCCAGCAGTGAAAGAACGGCTGAAGCTTTCTTT. Translation: CASSERTAEAFF.

The rearrangement links TRBV19 to TRBJ1-1, with D possibly matching TRBD1 (6 bases). This CDR3 has 14 residues. Germline loops: CDR1 LNHDA, CDR2 SQIVND (reference sequence). With 9 bases removed from V and 1 base from J, the gap between germline ends came to 15 bases. Written as DNA, the CDR3 is TGTGCCAGCCAAAGGACAGCCGCGAACACTGAAGCTTTCTTT. Amino acids: CASQRTAANTEAFF. Complete variable domain (other parts from reference TRBV19 and TRBJ1-1): DGGITQSPKYLFRKEGQNVTLSCEQNLNHDAMYWYRQDPGQGLRLIYYSQIVNDFQKGDIAEGYSVSREKKESFPLTVTSAQKNPTAFYLCASQRTAANTEAFFGQGTRLTVV.

The J gene is TRBJ2-2, the V gene TRBV4-1, with D possibly matching TRBD1 (6 bases). The CDR3 runs to 14 residues. CDR1 is MGHRA, CDR2 YSYEKL, per germline. The V end was cut by 2 bases, the J end by 3 bases, with 7 bases between. The CDR3 DNA sequence: TGCGCCAGCAGCCAACGACAGGACACCGGGGAGCTGTTTTTT. The encoded protein is CASSQRQDTGELFF.

The chain recombines TRBV28 with TRBJ2-2; a weak D match, TRBD2 (6 bases). CDR1 and CDR2 from the germline V gene are MDHEN and SYDVKM. This CDR3 has 15 amino acids. The germline V and J ends were trimmed by 4 bases and 6 bases, with 15 bases remaining between them. CDR3 DNA sequence: TGTGCCAGCAGTTCCGGGACGGGGGAGGCCGGGGAGCTGTTTTTT. The encoded protein is CASSSGTGEAGELFF.

The J gene is TRBJ1-1, the V gene TRBV5-1, with D possibly TRBD1 on 5 matching bases. Germline V CDR1 and CDR2: SGHRS, YFSETQ. Trimming pared 4 bases from V and 4 bases from J, leaving 11 bases between. The CDR3 runs to 13 residues. The CDR3 region has the DNA TGCGCCAGCAGCATAGGGGCAGCCACTGAAGCTTTCTTT. It yields the protein CASSIGAATEAFF.